This entry is about one T cell receptor (beta chain). As yet, its antigen is unknown. The data stem from a study of CD8 T cells in ankylosing spondylitis. General study findings and limits: It was reported that disease-linked clones were significantly enriched in matched ankylosing spondylitis synovial fluid. Both synovial fluid and blood in reactive arthritis had previously been reported to carry some motif variants.

TCRdb reprocessed the 5' RACE reads via MiXCR and lists one record per CDR3 protein. The repertoire has 290,000 or so distinct CDR3 sequences, 20% of them found once; the top ten carry 3.5%. This CDR3 spans 15 amino acids. Trimming took 7 bases from V and 0 from J; bases not matched to a gene: 5. Specimen: blood, either unsorted or a sorted T cell fraction (not recorded which). This chain links TRBV12-3 or TRBV12-4 with TRBJ2-2; 7 nucleotides line up with TRBD1. The clonotype was recovered from a female donor with ankylosing spondylitis or in good health (not recorded which). CDR3 DNA: TGTGCCAGCACCAGGGACAGAACGAACACCGGGGAGCTGTTTTTT. Protein: CASTRDRTNTGELFF.